These T cell receptor beta chains were read from a single sample in a study of CD8 T cells in ankylosing spondylitis. MiXCR, run by TCRdb on the 5' RACE reads, gives a single entry per CDR3 protein. The table records about 700,000 distinct CDR3 sequences, roughly 19% of them present only once. Sequenced sample: blood, either unsorted or a sorted T cell fraction (not recorded which). These receptors were collected from a male donor with ankylosing spondylitis. The conserved cysteine and the conserved F or W are not part of the CDR3 here. Fields, in order: V gene, J gene, CDR3 protein.

v_gene: TRBV4-3; j_gene: TRBJ2-1; CDR3aa: ASSRGIPGANEQF
v_gene: TRBV2; j_gene: TRBJ2-1; CDR3aa: ASRGTSAQEQF
v_gene: TRBV20-1; j_gene: TRBJ2-5; CDR3aa: SATPGLGETQY
v_gene: TRBV7-2; j_gene: TRBJ1-6; CDR3aa: ASSRTDNSPLH
v_gene: TRBV13; j_gene: TRBJ2-3; CDR3aa: ASSPTTSGRPDTQY
v_gene: TRBV20-1; j_gene: TRBJ2-2; CDR3aa: SASGNLLNTGELF
v_gene: TRBV7-8; j_gene: TRBJ2-2; CDR3aa: ASSLENSGYTGELF
v_gene: TRBV12-3/TRBV12-4; j_gene: TRBJ2-5; CDR3aa: ASSRTGTSETQY
v_gene: TRBV2; j_gene: TRBJ1-1; CDR3aa: ASRYSLTGKGTEAF
v_gene: TRBV6-1; j_gene: TRBJ2-6; CDR3aa: ASSERRAYGANVLT
v_gene: TRBV29-1; j_gene: TRBJ2-1; CDR3aa: SAGASGYNEQF
v_gene: TRBV12-3/TRBV12-4; j_gene: TRBJ1-5; CDR3aa: ASSLGPTNQPQH
v_gene: TRBV6-2/TRBV6-3; j_gene: TRBJ2-7; CDR3aa: ASSYSGVPYEQY
v_gene: TRBV29-1; j_gene: TRBJ2-7; CDR3aa: SVLGGYEQY
v_gene: TRBV6-1; j_gene: TRBJ1-1; CDR3aa: ASSLQGEAF
v_gene: TRBV7-2; j_gene: TRBJ2-7; CDR3aa: ASSSFGTSGAYEQY
v_gene: TRBV12-3/TRBV12-4; j_gene: TRBJ1-5; CDR3aa: ASSSEVYSNQPQH
v_gene: TRBV12-3/TRBV12-4; j_gene: TRBJ1-1; CDR3aa: AGSRGHYTEAF